The rows below give T cell receptor beta chains drawn from one sample of a study of blood T cell repertoires in COVID-19. Assay used: immunoSEQ multiplex PCR; TCRdb lists only in-frame clones, some missing. The table includes a few hundred thousand clones, 80% to 90% detected once. Sequencing used peripheral blood. These TCRs come from a man aged 45-65 years with active or convalescent COVID-19. Each CDR3 is given with its conserved first and last residue. A D gene is named only where the DNA matches it firmly. Only some rows state a clone size, as once, few, many or a class for expanded clones.

V	J	size	D	length	DNA	CDR3
TRBV12-3/TRBV12-4	TRBJ1-6	-	-	13	TGTGCCAGCAGTTTTCAGAGCGGCTCACCCCTCCACTTT	CASSFQSGSPLHF
TRBV5-4	TRBJ1-1	-	TRBD1	14	TGTGCCAGCAGCTGGGGACAGGGGGATACTGAAGCTTTCTTT	CASSWGQGDTEAFF
TRBV11-2	TRBJ1-6	-	-	17	TGTGCCAGCAGCTTAGTGGGGAGGGGTCGAACTGATTCACCCCTCCACTTT	CASSLVGRGRTDSPLHF
TRBV11-2	TRBJ1-1	-	TRBD1	16	TGTGCCAGCAGCCCAACCCCCAGGGGGTTGAACACTGAAGCTTTCTTT	CASSPTPRGLNTEAFF
TRBV19	TRBJ2-7	-	TRBD1	15	TGTGCCAGTAGTGGGCCCGGGACAGGGGTTTACGAGCAGTACTTC	CASSGPGTGVYEQYF
TRBV6-1	TRBJ1-4	once	TRBD1	15	TGTGCCAGCAGTGAATGGCAGGGGGCGGATGAAAAACTGTTTTTT	CASSEWQGADEKLFF
TRBV28	TRBJ1-4	-	-	15	TGTGCCAGCAGTTCTAGACAGTCAACTAATGAAAAACTGTTTTTT	CASSSRQSTNEKLFF
TRBV4-3	TRBJ2-3	-	TRBD2	13	TGCGCCAGCAGCCCAGGACTAGCAGATACGCAGTATTTT	CASSPGLADTQYF
TRBV6-2/TRBV6-3	TRBJ2-5	-	-	12	TGTGCCAGCAGTTTACCAGAAGAGACCCAGTACTTC	CASSLPEETQYF
TRBV7-8	TRBJ2-2	-	-	13	TGTGCCAGCAGCGCGATGTCCCCCGGGGAGCTGTTTTTT	CASSAMSPGELFF
TRBV5-5	TRBJ2-7	-	-	14	TGTGCCAGCAGCTTGGGGGCTAACTCGGACGAGCAGTACTTC	CASSLGANSDEQYF
TRBV28	TRBJ1-6	-	-	15	TGTGCCAGCAACGAACTAAGCTCCTATAATTCACCCCTCCACTTT	CASNELSSYNSPLHF
TRBV5-4	TRBJ2-3	once	TRBD1	16	TGTGCCAGCAGCTTGCCACCGGGACAGGGGGCAGATACGCAGTATTTT	CASSLPPGQGADTQYF
TRBV19	TRBJ1-5	-	TRBD1	15	TGTGCCAGTAGTATTGGGACAGGGAACAATCAGCCCCAGCATTTT	CASSIGTGNNQPQHF